This T cell receptor (beta chain) was sequenced in a study of beta chain features in type 1 diabetes. Study in general: All samples yielded around 99 million examined sorted cells.

Whole-study results and caveats: TCRB CDR3 length was moderately but significantly reduced in all four CD4+ subsets of Type 1 diabetes patients.

This clone was picked up a small number of times. Its antigen is still unknown. Germline V CDR1 and CDR2: SGHDN, FVKESK. CDR3 length equals 14 residues. Trimming took 2 bases from V and 4 from J, leaving 11 bases between them. The sequenced template was cDNA made from the entire isolated RNA. TCRdb's copy holds only in-frame clones and misses some; the assay was immunoSEQ multiplex PCR. The sample consists of 150,000 to 200,000 clones, around 63% of them appearing once. This receptor was obtained from a man aged 25 to 40 with type 1 diabetes. Specimen: naive CD4+ T cells from blood. The chain uses TRBV14 and TRBJ1-1; D not resolved. The CDR3 DNA reads TGTGCCAGCAGCCAATTATTGGAAGGCACTGAAGCTTTCTTT. It is translated as CASSQLLEGTEAFF.